These 24 T cell receptor beta chains originate from one sample sequenced in a study of blood T cell repertoires in COVID-19. Assay used: immunoSEQ multiplex PCR; TCRdb lists only in-frame clones, some missing. The sample holds 260,000 or so clones, around 90% seen once. The material sequenced was peripheral blood. These receptors all come from a man younger than 30 with active or convalescent COVID-19.

The chain recombines TRBV19 with TRBJ1-2; maybe TRBD1 (5 bases). Trimming stripped 9 bases from V and 2 bases from J, with 7 bases between. The CDR3 has 11 residues. From germline, CDR1 is LNHDA and CDR2 SQIVND (reference sequence). The CDR3 loop is CARTENYGYTF. In nucleotides, the CDR3 is TGTGCCAGGACAGAGAACTATGGCTACACCTTC.

The chain is built from TRBV10-3 and TRBJ1-2, with 10 positions matching TRBD1. V was pared by 4 bases and J by 8 bases, with 10 bases of the junction left unmatched. Germline V gene data show CDR1 as ENHRY and CDR2 as SYGVKD. This CDR3 contains 15 residues. CDR3 residues: CAISGLQTGGAGYTF. The CDR3 DNA follows: TGTGCCATCAGTGGACTACAGACAGGGGGCGCCGGCTACACCTTC.

The chain uses TRBV10-1 and TRBJ2-7, with 9 bases identical to TRBD1. V shed 4 bases and J 1 base; nucleotides not matched to a gene: 2. There are 14 residues in the CDR3. Germline V gene lookup returns CDR1 WNHNN and CDR2 SYGVQD (reference sequence). As DNA, the CDR3 is TGCGCCAGCAGTGGACAGGGGGATTCCTACGAGCAGTACTTC. Protein product: CASSGQGDSYEQYF.

The chain recombines TRBV5-1 with TRBJ1-4; D not certain. CDR1 is SGHRS, CDR2 YFSETQ, per germline. CDR3 length: 14 amino acids. Trimming left V 5 bases short and J 2 bases short, with 10 bases between. The CDR3 here is CASRRGSTNEKLFF. CDR3 DNA sequence: TGCGCCAGCAGGCGGGGATCGACTAATGAAAAACTGTTTTTT.

This sequence joins TRBV5-6 and TRBJ1-2; D remains ambiguous. Germline CDR1 is SGHDT and CDR2 is YYEEEE. The V and J ends lost 0 bases and 10 bases respectively, with 19 bases between them. CDR3 length equals 15 residues. The CDR3 region has the DNA TGTGCCAGCAGCTTGGGCCACACCGGACTTACCGCCTACACCTTC. Encoded protein: CASSLGHTGLTAYTF.

V usage is TRBV7-8 and J usage is TRBJ2-7, with a weak D call TRBD2 (5 bases). Trimming pared 5 bases from V and 6 bases from J, leaving 20 bases between. The CDR3 is made up of 15 amino acids. Per germline, CDR1 SGHVS and CDR2 FQNEAQ. CDR3 nucleotide sequence: TGTGCCAGCAGCGCTAGCCGAGGGAGTCCCGCCGAGCAGTACTTC. Translating gives CASSASRGSPAEQYF.

The gene calls are TRBV12-5 and TRBJ2-2; 9 bases match TRBD2. Unmatched junction bases numbered 9, after V lost 4 bases and J lost 6 bases. Germline V gives CDR1 LGHNT, CDR2 FRNRAP. This CDR3 has 16 amino acids. CDR3 coding DNA: TGTGCTAGTGGTTCCCTGAAGCGGGGGGTAGCCGGGGAGCTGTTTTTT. Its protein product is CASGSLKRGVAGELFF.

The chain uses TRBV6-5 and TRBJ2-7, with D uncertain. V was clipped by 5 bases and J by 4 bases, with 3 bases between them. The germline V gene has CDR1 MNHEY and CDR2 SVGAGI. The CDR3 runs 10 residues. In DNA, the CDR3 is TGTGCCAGCAGTACTTACGAGCAGTACTTC. Amino acids: CASSTYEQYF.

CDR3 sequence reads: CASSLQGRTYEQYF. The CDR3 DNA is TGTGCCAGCAGTTTGCAGGGCCGAACCTACGAGCAGTACTTC. The gene calls are TRBV27 and TRBJ2-7; D may be TRBD1 (5 bases). Germline values: CDR1 MNHEY, CDR2 SMNVEV (reference sequence). The CDR3 sequence is 14 residues long. V dropped 3 bases and J dropped 2 bases, with 11 bases sitting between them.

This clone was observed a single time. CDR3 in amino acids: CASSSGGLEDTQYF. The CDR3 DNA reads as TGCGCCAGCAGCTCGGGGGGTCTTGAAGATACGCAGTATTTT. The chain couples TRBV5-1 to TRBJ2-3; 7 bases match TRBD2. Trimming removed 3 bases from V and 5 bases from J; junction bases left unmatched: 6. This CDR3 region has 14 residues. Germline CDR1 SGHRS, CDR2 YFSETQ. Looking up the rest from reference TRBV5-1 and TRBJ2-3 gives the full variable domain: KAGVTQTPRYLIKTRGQQVTLSCSPISGHRSVSWYQQTPGQGLQFLFEYFSETQRNKGNFPGRFSGRQFSNSRSEMNVSTLELGDSALYLCASSSGGLEDTQYFGPGTRLTVL.

The J gene is TRBJ2-2, the V gene TRBV5-1; TRBD1 matches at 8 bases. This CDR3 has 15 residues. Germline CDR1 is SGHRS and CDR2 is YFSETQ. Trimming cost V 3 bases and J 10 bases; bases outside gene matches: 11. CDR3 nucleotide sequence: TGCGCCAGCAGCTCTCTCGGGACAGGTCTAGAGGAGCTGTTTTTT. It codes for CASSSLGTGLEELFF.

The chain employs TRBV27 and TRBJ2-1, with a tentative D call TRBD2 (7 bases). V gave up 8 bases and J gave up 8 bases, with 16 bases separating them. This CDR3 contains 13 residues. Germline V gives CDR1 MNHEY, CDR2 SMNVEV (reference sequence). CDR3 protein: CASRASGGHEQFF. The CDR3 nucleotides are TGTGCCAGCCGGGCGTCGGGGGGCCATGAGCAGTTCTTC.

The V and J genes are TRBV3-1 (or the pseudogene TRBV3-2) and TRBJ2-1; no firm D call. The germline CDR1 and CDR2 sequences are LGHDT and YNNKEL (reference sequence). V gave up 1 base and J gave up 10 bases, with 11 bases separating them. This CDR3 is 13 amino acids long. CDR3: CASSQGFPAEQFF. The CDR3 DNA reads TGTGCCAGCAGCCAAGGATTCCCCGCGGAGCAGTTCTTC.

This CDR3 reads CSVDGEGYGYTF. CDR3 in DNA: TGCAGCGTTGATGGGGAGGGCTATGGCTACACCTTC. The chain joins TRBV29-1 to TRBJ1-2, with D unclear. This CDR3 is built from 12 residues. Germline CDR1 reads SQVTM; CDR2 reads ANQGSEA. V dropped 3 bases and J dropped 4 bases, with 9 bases sitting between them. The whole variable domain, remainder taken from reference TRBV29-1 and TRBJ1-2, is SAVISQKPSRDICQRGTSLTIQCQVDSQVTMMFWYRQQPGQSLTLIATANQGSEATYESGFVIDKFPISRPNLTFSTLTVSNMSPEDSSIYLCSVDGEGYGYTFGSGTRLTVV.

The rearrangement uses TRBV5-5 and TRBJ2-1, with 7 bases that match TRBD1. Germline lookup yields CDR1 SGHKS and CDR2 YYEKEE (reference sequence). V shed 4 bases and J 5 bases; nucleotides not matched to a gene: 9. This CDR3 has 15 residues. The CDR3 loop is CASSLYDRDNNEQFF. CDR3 bases: TGTGCCAGCAGCCTATACGACAGGGATAACAATGAGCAGTTCTTC.

In nucleotides, the CDR3 is TGTGCCAGCAGCTCCCTCGACAGGCAGAACACTGAAGCTTTCTTT. It specifies CASSSLDRQNTEAFF. The chain joins TRBV7-2 to TRBJ1-1; tentatively, D is TRBD1 (6 bases). In germline, CDR1 is SGHTA, CDR2 FQGNSA. The V end lost 4 bases, the J end lost 1 base, and 13 bases lay between the germline ends. There are 15 residues in the CDR3.

This chain joins TRBV27 and TRBJ1-2; TRBD1 agrees at 7 bases. Germline loops: CDR1 MNHEY, CDR2 SMNVEV (reference sequence). The CDR3 covers 15 residues. The trim removed 1 base at V and 6 bases at J, leaving 8 bases unmatched. CDR3 residues: CASSLYQQGVNGYTF. In DNA form, the CDR3 reads TGTGCCAGCAGTTTATACCAGCAGGGGGTGAATGGCTACACCTTC.

The V call is TRBV29-1, the J call TRBJ2-2; 8 positions agree with TRBD2. Unmatched junction bases numbered 7, after V lost 4 bases and J lost 6 bases. Germline V gene data show CDR1 as SQVTM and CDR2 as ANQGSEA. This CDR3 is built from 14 residues. The CDR3: CSVVSAGAAGELFF. Here the CDR3 DNA reads TGCAGCGTTGTTTCAGCGGGGGCGGCCGGGGAGCTGTTTTTT.

This chain links TRBV5-8 with TRBJ1-5; possible D gene TRBD1, 5 bases. The germline V gene encodes CDR1 SGHTS and CDR2 YDEGEE. The CDR3 runs to 13 residues. Trimming removed 4 bases from V and 6 bases from J, with 11 bases in between. The DNA for the CDR3 is TGTGCCAGCAGCCCGCGGGGGGTTCAGCCCCAGCATTTT. Translating gives CASSPRGVQPQHF. Variable domain in full (rest from reference TRBV5-8 and TRBJ1-5): EAGVTQSPTHLIKTRGQQATLRCSPISGHTSVYWYQQALGLGLQFLLWYDEGEERNRGNFPPRFSGRQFPNYSSELNVNALELEDSALYLCASSPRGVQPQHFGDGTRLSIL.

The gene calls are TRBV9 and TRBJ1-2; possibly TRBD1 for D (5 bases). The V end lost 2 bases, the J end lost 3 bases, and 11 bases lay between the germline ends. Germline assignment: CDR1 SGDLS and CDR2 YYNGEE. The CDR3 sequence is 14 residues long. The CDR3 bases are TGTGCCAGCAGCGTGGCAGGGCATTACTATGGCTACACCTTC. This codes for CASSVAGHYYGYTF.

This chain connects TRBV4-2 to TRBJ1-2, with 7 bases matching TRBD1. Germline trimming cut 2 bases from V and 3 bases from J; bases unmatched to any gene: 0. This CDR3 is 13 amino acids long. Germline CDR1 reads LGHNA; CDR2 reads YNFKEQ. CDR3 coding DNA: TGTGCCAGCAGCCAAACAGGGGACTATGGCTACACCTTC. Translation gives CASSQTGDYGYTF.

The chain combines TRBV19 with TRBJ1-6; a weak D match, TRBD1 (5 bases). The CDR3 loop spans 16 amino acids. Germline V gives CDR1 LNHDA, CDR2 SQIVND (reference sequence). Trimming stripped 6 bases from V and 4 bases from J, with 16 bases between. CDR3 loop: CASRDLGLRYNSPLHF. The CDR3 bases are TGTGCCAGTAGAGATCTGGGACTGAGATATAATTCACCCCTCCACTTT.

V usage is TRBV6-6 and J usage is TRBJ2-1; TRBD1 aligns across 10 bases. CDR1 and CDR2 (germline): MNHNY, SVGAGI (reference sequence). After removal of 6 bases from V and 5 bases from J, the junction contained 7 bases not matched to a gene. The CDR3 contains 15 residues. Written as DNA, the CDR3 is TGTGCCAGCAGGAGGGACAGGGGCGGCCACAATGAGCAGTTCTTC. Translated: CASRRDRGGHNEQFF.

As DNA, the CDR3 is TGCGCCAGCAGCCACCGGGACAGAAGCTCCTACGAGCAGTACTTC. This gives the protein CASSHRDRSSYEQYF. This sequence joins TRBV5-1 and TRBJ2-7; TRBD1 matches 7 bases. Germline V gene data show CDR1 as SGHRS and CDR2 as YFSETQ. The J segment lost 0 bases and the V segment lost 4 bases, leaving 7 bases of the junction unmatched. This CDR3 has 15 residues.